What follows is one T cell receptor (beta chain) and its context. The length of the CDR3 is 16 residues. Germline V gives CDR1 MGHRA, CDR2 YSYEKL. J gave up 4 bases and V 0 bases, and 7 bases lay outside the gene matches. MiXCR, run by TCRdb on the RT-PCR reads, gives a single entry per CDR3 protein. In the table there are roughly 190,000 distinct CDR3 sequences, less than 45% of which are singletons. This sample was included in a study of patients and donors after allogeneic stem cell transplantation. The chain has TRBV4-1 and TRBJ1-1; TRBD1 agrees at 8 bases. The sequenced sample consisted of blood, either unsorted or a sorted T cell fraction (not recorded which). This TCR was recovered from a human donor who was either an allogeneic HSCT recipient or a stem cell or donor lymphocyte infusion donor (not recorded which). It is not recorded whose cells these are; they may come from a transplant donor. In DNA, the CDR3 is TGCGCCAGCAGCCAAGATCGGACAGGGAGGGGCACTGAAGCTTTCTTT. Translation gives CASSQDRTGRGTEAFF.